These T cell receptor beta chains were read from a single sample in a study of blood T cell repertoires in COVID-19. Using immunoSEQ multiplex PCR, the repertoire was profiled, and TCRdb retains in-frame clones only, with some absent. The table has fewer than 130,000 clones, roughly 85% seen once; the top ten hold more than 4%. The specimen sequenced was peripheral blood. The receptors here all came from a human donor in a cohort sampled during active COVID-19. The CDR3 runs from the conserved cysteine through the conserved F or W. A D gene is named only where the DNA matches it firmly.

j_call: TRBJ1-3; d_call: -; v_call: TRBV9; cdr3_aa: CASSVDYRPGNTIYF
j_call: TRBJ1-1; d_call: -; v_call: TRBV19; cdr3_aa: CASSSGWGRRTEAFF
j_call: TRBJ2-5; d_call: -; v_call: TRBV10-1; cdr3_aa: CASSESADSQETQYF
j_call: TRBJ2-1; d_call: TRBD2; v_call: TRBV19; cdr3_aa: CASTLDTSGSVYEQFF
j_call: TRBJ2-5; d_call: TRBD1; v_call: TRBV24-1; cdr3_aa: CATSDLKRGHQETQYF
j_call: TRBJ1-2; d_call: TRBD1; v_call: TRBV10-3; cdr3_aa: CAISPGTGVGYGYTF
j_call: TRBJ1-2; d_call: -; v_call: TRBV30; cdr3_aa: CAWIWGGTGYTF
j_call: TRBJ2-5; d_call: TRBD1; v_call: TRBV14; cdr3_aa: CASSQETVFAGTGGETQYF
j_call: TRBJ2-2; d_call: TRBD1; v_call: TRBV7-8; cdr3_aa: CASSLITGGSGELFF
j_call: TRBJ2-7; d_call: TRBD1; v_call: TRBV5-4; cdr3_aa: CASSFGTALREQYF
j_call: TRBJ1-2; d_call: TRBD1; v_call: TRBV6-2/TRBV6-3; cdr3_aa: CASSLHLPLGQGRYGYTF
j_call: TRBJ1-4; d_call: TRBD1; v_call: TRBV7-9; cdr3_aa: CASSLDRVANEKLFF
j_call: TRBJ1-1; d_call: -; v_call: TRBV24-1; cdr3_aa: CATRRRADTEAFF
j_call: TRBJ1-1; d_call: -; v_call: TRBV6-5; cdr3_aa: CASSYSRALNTEAFF
j_call: TRBJ1-4; d_call: TRBD1; v_call: TRBV28; cdr3_aa: CASSYRDRDEKLFF
j_call: TRBJ2-1; d_call: TRBD2; v_call: TRBV5-6; cdr3_aa: CASSLVAGGGYNEQFF
j_call: TRBJ1-1; d_call: TRBD1; v_call: TRBV6-5; cdr3_aa: CASSRTGRLNTEAFF
j_call: TRBJ2-7; d_call: -; v_call: TRBV3-1/TRBV3-2; cdr3_aa: CASSQQGGSYEQYF
j_call: TRBJ2-5; d_call: TRBD2; v_call: TRBV23-1; cdr3_aa: CASSQTTGTSSETQYF
j_call: TRBJ1-2; d_call: -; v_call: TRBV7-8; cdr3_aa: CASSFLDRHYGYTF
j_call: TRBJ2-1; d_call: TRBD1; v_call: TRBV18; cdr3_aa: CASSRGQGGAYNEQFF
j_call: TRBJ1-6; d_call: -; v_call: TRBV5-6; cdr3_aa: CASSFGARPLHF
j_call: TRBJ1-2; d_call: TRBD1; v_call: TRBV28; cdr3_aa: CASRLIEGAVYGYTF
j_call: TRBJ1-4; d_call: -; v_call: TRBV18; cdr3_aa: CASSPRSGGTNEKLFF
j_call: TRBJ1-5; d_call: TRBD1; v_call: TRBV4-1; cdr3_aa: CASSPDAWTGHNQPQHF
j_call: TRBJ2-3; d_call: TRBD2; v_call: TRBV4-2; cdr3_aa: CASSQDPRGGGTDTQYF
j_call: TRBJ2-7; d_call: TRBD2; v_call: TRBV28; cdr3_aa: CASSIPGGGSSYEQYF
j_call: TRBJ2-4; d_call: TRBD2; v_call: TRBV3-1/TRBV3-2; cdr3_aa: CASSQGGLAKNIQYF
j_call: TRBJ1-1; d_call: -; v_call: TRBV21-1; cdr3_aa: CASSTLRQTEAFF
j_call: TRBJ2-7; d_call: TRBD1; v_call: TRBV9; cdr3_aa: CASSPRQGVFGEQYF
j_call: TRBJ2-1; d_call: TRBD2; v_call: TRBV30; cdr3_aa: CAWSVAGGRNEQFF
j_call: TRBJ2-7; d_call: TRBD1; v_call: TRBV13; cdr3_aa: CASSLFGQGLSYEQYF
j_call: TRBJ2-1; d_call: -; v_call: TRBV28; cdr3_aa: CASSPLAFGRRARGNEQFF
j_call: TRBJ2-2; d_call: -; v_call: TRBV6-5; cdr3_aa: CASSLRFNTGELFF
j_call: TRBJ2-1; d_call: -; v_call: TRBV27; cdr3_aa: CASRGGLGEQFF
j_call: TRBJ1-2; d_call: -; v_call: TRBV23-1; cdr3_aa: CASSQGANYGYTF
j_call: TRBJ1-5; d_call: -; v_call: TRBV6-2/TRBV6-3; cdr3_aa: CASSYGSAGAQPQHF
j_call: TRBJ1-1; d_call: -; v_call: TRBV6-5; cdr3_aa: CASEYRTEAFF
j_call: TRBJ1-6; d_call: TRBD1; v_call: TRBV11-1; cdr3_aa: CASSPADRDYNSPLHF
j_call: TRBJ2-3; d_call: -; v_call: TRBV28; cdr3_aa: CASSLAGSDTQYF
j_call: TRBJ2-7; d_call: TRBD1; v_call: TRBV9; cdr3_aa: CASSRQGAYEQYF
j_call: TRBJ2-2; d_call: TRBD1; v_call: TRBV5-4; cdr3_aa: CASSSGQGWTGELFF
j_call: TRBJ2-5; d_call: -; v_call: TRBV9; cdr3_aa: CASSAAAGRETQYF
j_call: TRBJ2-2; d_call: -; v_call: TRBV18; cdr3_aa: CASSPSRGTLNTGELFF
j_call: TRBJ2-2; d_call: -; v_call: TRBV7-2; cdr3_aa: CASSLALANTGELFF
j_call: TRBJ2-1; d_call: TRBD2; v_call: TRBV4-1; cdr3_aa: CASSLSGGAIRNRTGSYNEQFF
j_call: TRBJ1-4; d_call: -; v_call: TRBV29-1; cdr3_aa: CSVEVAGPATNEKLFF
j_call: TRBJ2-2; d_call: TRBD2; v_call: TRBV4-1; cdr3_aa: CASSLSQEVAGVGGELFF
j_call: TRBJ2-1; d_call: TRBD2; v_call: TRBV6-1; cdr3_aa: CASSEWLLAGPEGNEQFF
j_call: TRBJ2-1; d_call: TRBD2; v_call: TRBV11-2; cdr3_aa: CASSLRSFAGVVGEQFF